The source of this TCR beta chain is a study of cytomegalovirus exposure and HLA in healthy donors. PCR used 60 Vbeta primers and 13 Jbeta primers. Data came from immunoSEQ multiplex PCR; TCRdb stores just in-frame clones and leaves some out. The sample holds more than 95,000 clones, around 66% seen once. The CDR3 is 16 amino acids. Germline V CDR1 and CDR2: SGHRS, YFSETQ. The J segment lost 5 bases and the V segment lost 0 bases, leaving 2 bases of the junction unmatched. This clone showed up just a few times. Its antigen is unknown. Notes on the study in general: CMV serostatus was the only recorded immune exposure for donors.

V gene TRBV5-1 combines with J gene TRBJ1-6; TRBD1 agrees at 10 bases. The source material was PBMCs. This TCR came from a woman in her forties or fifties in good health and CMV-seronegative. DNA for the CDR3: TGCGCCAGCAGCTTGGGACAGGGGGCAGATAATTCACCCCTCCACTTT. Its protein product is CASSLGQGADNSPLHF.